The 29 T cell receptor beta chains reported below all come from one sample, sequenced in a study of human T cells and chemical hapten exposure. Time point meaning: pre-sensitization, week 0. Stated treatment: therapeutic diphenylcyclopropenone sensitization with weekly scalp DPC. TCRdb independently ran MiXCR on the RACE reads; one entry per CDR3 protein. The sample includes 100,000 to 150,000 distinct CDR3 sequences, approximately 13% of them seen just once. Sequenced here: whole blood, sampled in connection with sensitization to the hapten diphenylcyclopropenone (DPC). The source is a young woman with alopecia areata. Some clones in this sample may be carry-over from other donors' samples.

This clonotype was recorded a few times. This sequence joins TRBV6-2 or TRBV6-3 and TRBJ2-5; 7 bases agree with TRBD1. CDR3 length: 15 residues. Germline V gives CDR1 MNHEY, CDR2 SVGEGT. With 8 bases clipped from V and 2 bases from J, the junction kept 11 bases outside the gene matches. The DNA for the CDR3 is TGTGCCAGCGCCCACCTAGACAGGGCTCAAGAGACCCAGTACTTC. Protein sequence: CASAHLDRAQETQYF.

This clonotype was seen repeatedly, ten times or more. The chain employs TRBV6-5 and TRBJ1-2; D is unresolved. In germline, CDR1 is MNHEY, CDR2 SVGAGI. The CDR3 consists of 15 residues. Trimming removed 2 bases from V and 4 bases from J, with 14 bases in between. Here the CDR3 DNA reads TGTGCCAGCAGTTACGAATCCCCATCCCCCTATGGCTACACCTTC. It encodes CASSYESPSPYGYTF.

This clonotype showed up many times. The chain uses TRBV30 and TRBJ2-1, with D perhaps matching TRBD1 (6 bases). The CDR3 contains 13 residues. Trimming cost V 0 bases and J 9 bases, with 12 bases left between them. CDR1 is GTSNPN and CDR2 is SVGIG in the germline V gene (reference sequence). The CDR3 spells CAWSVRGISEQFF. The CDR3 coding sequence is TGTGCCTGGAGTGTAAGGGGGATCAGTGAGCAGTTCTTC.

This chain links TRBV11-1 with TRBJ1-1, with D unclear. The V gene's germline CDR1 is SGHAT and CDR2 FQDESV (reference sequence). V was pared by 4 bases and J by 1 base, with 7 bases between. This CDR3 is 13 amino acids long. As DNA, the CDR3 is TGTGCCAGCAGCTCACGGAAGAACACTGAAGCTTTCTTT. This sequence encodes CASSSRKNTEAFF.

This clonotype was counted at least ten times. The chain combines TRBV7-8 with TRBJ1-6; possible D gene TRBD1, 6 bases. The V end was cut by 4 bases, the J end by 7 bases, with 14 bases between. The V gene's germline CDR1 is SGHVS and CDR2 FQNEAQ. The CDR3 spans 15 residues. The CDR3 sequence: CASSSYRTANSPLHF. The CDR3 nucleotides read TGTGCCAGCAGCTCGTATAGGACAGCCAATTCACCCCTCCACTTT.

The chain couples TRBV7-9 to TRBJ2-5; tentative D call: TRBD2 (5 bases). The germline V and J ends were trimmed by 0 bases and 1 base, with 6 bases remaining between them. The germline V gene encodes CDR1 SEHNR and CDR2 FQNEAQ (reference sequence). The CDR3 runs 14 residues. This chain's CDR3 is CASSLADFQETQYF. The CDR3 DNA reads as TGTGCCAGCAGCTTAGCGGACTTCCAAGAGACCCAGTACTTC.

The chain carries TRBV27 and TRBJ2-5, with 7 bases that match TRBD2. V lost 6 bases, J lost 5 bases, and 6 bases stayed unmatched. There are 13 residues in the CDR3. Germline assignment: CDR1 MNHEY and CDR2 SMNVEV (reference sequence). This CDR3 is CASRPAGRETQYF. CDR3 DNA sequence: TGTGCCAGCAGACCAGCGGGGAGGGAGACCCAGTACTTC.

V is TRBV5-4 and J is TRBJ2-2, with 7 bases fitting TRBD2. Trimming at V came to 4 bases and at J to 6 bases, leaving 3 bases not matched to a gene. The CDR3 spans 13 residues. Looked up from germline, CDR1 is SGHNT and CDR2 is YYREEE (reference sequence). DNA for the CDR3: TGTGCCAGCAGCCCGACTAGCCCCGGGGAGCTGTTTTTT. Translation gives CASSPTSPGELFF.

CDR3 sequence: CASSWMTGPSSYNEQFF. The CDR3 coding sequence is TGTGCCAGCAGCTGGATGACAGGGCCTTCCTCCTACAATGAGCAGTTCTTC. The genes are TRBV7-9 and TRBJ2-1; 7 positions agree with TRBD1. Germline-derived CDR1 and CDR2 are SEHNR and FQNEAQ (reference sequence). The CDR3 is 17 amino acids. V dropped 4 bases and J dropped 0; count of bases not matched to a gene: 9.

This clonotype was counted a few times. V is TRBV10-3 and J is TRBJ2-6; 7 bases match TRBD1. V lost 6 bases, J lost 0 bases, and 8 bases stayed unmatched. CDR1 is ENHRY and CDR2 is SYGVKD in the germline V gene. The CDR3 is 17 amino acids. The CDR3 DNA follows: TGTGCCATCAGCTCCGGGACAGTCCCCTCTGGGGCCAACGTCCTGACTTTC. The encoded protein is CAISSGTVPSGANVLTF.

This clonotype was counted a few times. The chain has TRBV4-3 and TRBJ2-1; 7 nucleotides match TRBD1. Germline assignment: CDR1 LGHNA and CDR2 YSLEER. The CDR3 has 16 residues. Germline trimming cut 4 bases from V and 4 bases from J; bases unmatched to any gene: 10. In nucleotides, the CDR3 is TGCGCCAGCAGCCCGAACACCGGGACAGTGTACAATGAGCAGTTCTTC. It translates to CASSPNTGTVYNEQFF.

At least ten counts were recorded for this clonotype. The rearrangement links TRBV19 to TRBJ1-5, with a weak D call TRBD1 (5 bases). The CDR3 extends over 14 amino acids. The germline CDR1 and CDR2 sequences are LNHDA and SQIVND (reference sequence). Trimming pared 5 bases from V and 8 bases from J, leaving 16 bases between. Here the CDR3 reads CASSLGRTKEPQHF. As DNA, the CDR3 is TGTGCCAGTAGTCTCGGGCGGACAAAGGAGCCCCAGCATTTT. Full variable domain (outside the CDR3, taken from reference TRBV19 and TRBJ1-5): DGGITQSPKYLFRKEGQNVTLSCEQNLNHDAMYWYRQDPGQGLRLIYYSQIVNDFQKGDIAEGYSVSREKKESFPLTVTSAQKNPTAFYLCASSLGRTKEPQHFGDGTRLSIL.

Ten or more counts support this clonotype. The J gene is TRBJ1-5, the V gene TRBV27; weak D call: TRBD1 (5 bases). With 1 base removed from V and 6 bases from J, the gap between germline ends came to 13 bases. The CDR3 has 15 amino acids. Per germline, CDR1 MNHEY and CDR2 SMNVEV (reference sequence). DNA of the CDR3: TGTGCCAGCAGTTTATGGCAGGGTGTAGGTCAGCCCCAGCATTTT. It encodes CASSLWQGVGQPQHF.

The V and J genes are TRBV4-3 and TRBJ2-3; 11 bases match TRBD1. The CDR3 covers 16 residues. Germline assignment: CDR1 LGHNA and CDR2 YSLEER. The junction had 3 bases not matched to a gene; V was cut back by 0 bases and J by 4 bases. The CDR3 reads CASSQDRGQGADTQYF. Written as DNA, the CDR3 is TGCGCCAGCAGCCAAGATCGGGGACAGGGGGCAGATACGCAGTATTTT.

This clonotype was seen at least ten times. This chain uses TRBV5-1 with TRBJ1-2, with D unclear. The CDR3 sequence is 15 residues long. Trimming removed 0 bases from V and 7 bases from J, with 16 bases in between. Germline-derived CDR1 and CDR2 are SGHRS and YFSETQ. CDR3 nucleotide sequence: TGCGCCAGCAGCTTGGCTGATAGGAACTCCGCTGGCTACACCTTC. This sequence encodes CASSLADRNSAGYTF. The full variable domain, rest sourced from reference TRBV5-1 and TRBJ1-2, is KAGVTQTPRYLIKTRGQQVTLSCSPISGHRSVSWYQQTPGQGLQFLFEYFSETQRNKGNFPGRFSGRQFSNSRSEMNVSTLELGDSALYLCASSLADRNSAGYTFGSGTRLTVV.

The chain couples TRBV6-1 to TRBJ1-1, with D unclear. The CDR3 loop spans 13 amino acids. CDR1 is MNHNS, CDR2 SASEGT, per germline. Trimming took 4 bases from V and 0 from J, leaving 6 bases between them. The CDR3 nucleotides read TGTGCCAGCAGTGCTCAAATGAACACTGAAGCTTTCTTT. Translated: CASSAQMNTEAFF.

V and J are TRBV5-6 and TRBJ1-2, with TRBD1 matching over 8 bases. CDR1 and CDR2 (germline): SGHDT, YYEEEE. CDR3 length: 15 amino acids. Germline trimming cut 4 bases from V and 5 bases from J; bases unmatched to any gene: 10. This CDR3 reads CASSPPRGLEYGYTF. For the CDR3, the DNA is TGTGCCAGCAGCCCGCCCAGGGGGCTAGAGTATGGCTACACCTTC.

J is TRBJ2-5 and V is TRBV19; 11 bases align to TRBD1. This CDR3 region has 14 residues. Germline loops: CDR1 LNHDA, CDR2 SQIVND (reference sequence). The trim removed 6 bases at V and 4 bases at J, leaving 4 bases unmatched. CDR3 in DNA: TGTGCCAGTAGGGACAGGGGGCGACGAGAGACCCAGTACTTC. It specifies CASRDRGRRETQYF.

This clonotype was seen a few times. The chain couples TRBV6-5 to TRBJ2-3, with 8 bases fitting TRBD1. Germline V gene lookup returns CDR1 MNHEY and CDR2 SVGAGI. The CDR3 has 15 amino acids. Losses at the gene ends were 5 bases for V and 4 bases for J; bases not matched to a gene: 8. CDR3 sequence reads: CASSADRVASDTQYF. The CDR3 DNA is TGTGCCAGCAGTGCGGACAGGGTAGCGTCAGATACGCAGTATTTT.

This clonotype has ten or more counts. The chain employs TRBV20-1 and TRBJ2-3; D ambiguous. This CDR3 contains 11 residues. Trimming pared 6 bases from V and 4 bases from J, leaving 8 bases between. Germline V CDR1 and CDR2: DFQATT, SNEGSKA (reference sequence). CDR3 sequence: CSAPSPDTQYF. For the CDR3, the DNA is TGCAGTGCCCCGTCCCCAGATACGCAGTATTTT.

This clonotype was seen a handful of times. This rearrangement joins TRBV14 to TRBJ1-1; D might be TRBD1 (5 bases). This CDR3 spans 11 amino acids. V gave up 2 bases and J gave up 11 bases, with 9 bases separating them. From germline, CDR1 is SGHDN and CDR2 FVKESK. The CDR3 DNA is TGTGCCAGCAGCCAACTGGGGGAGGCTTTCTTT. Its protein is CASSQLGEAFF.

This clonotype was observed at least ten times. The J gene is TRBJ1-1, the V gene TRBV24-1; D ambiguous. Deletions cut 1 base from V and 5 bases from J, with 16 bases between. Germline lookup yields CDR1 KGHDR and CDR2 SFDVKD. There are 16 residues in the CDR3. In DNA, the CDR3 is TGTGCCACCAGTGATTTTAATGGAATGGGTGGGACTGAAGCTTTCTTT. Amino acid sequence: CATSDFNGMGGTEAFF.

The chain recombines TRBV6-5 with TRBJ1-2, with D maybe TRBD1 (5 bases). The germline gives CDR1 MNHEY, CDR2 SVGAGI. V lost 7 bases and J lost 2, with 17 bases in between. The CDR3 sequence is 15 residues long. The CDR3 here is CASNMRSGWNYGYTF. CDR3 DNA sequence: TGTGCCAGCAACATGCGGTCAGGGTGGAACTATGGCTACACCTTC.

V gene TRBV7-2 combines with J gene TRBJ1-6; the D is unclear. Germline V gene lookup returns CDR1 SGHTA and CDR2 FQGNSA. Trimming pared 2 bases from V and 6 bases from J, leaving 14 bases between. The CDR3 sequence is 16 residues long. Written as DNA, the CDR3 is TGTGCCAGCAGCTTAAGGACGGGGAGAGGTAATTCACCCCTCCACTTT. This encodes CASSLRTGRGNSPLHF.

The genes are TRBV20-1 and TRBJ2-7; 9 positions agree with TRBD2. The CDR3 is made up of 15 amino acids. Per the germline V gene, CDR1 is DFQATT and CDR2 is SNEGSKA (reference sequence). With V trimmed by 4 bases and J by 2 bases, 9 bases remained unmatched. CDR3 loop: CSAIPFAGGTYEQYF. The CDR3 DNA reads TGCAGTGCTATCCCTTTTGCGGGGGGGACCTACGAGCAGTACTTC.

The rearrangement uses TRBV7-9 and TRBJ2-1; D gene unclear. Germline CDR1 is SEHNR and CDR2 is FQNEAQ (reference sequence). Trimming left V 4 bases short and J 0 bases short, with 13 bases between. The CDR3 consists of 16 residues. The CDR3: CASSSPHTSSYNEQFF. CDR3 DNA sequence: TGTGCCAGCAGCTCTCCTCACACCAGCTCCTACAATGAGCAGTTCTTC.

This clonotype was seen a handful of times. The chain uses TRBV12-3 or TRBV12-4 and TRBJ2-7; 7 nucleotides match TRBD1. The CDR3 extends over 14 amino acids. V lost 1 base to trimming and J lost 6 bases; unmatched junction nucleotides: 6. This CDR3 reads CASSLGGRGTEQYF. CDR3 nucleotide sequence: TGTGCCAGCAGTTTAGGCGGCAGGGGGACCGAGCAGTACTTC.

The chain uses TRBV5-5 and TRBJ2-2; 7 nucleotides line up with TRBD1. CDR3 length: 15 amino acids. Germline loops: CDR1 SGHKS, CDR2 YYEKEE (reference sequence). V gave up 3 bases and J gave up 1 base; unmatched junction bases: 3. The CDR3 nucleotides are TGTGCCAGCAGCTCAACAGGGGTGAACACCGGGGAGCTGTTTTTT. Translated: CASSSTGVNTGELFF.

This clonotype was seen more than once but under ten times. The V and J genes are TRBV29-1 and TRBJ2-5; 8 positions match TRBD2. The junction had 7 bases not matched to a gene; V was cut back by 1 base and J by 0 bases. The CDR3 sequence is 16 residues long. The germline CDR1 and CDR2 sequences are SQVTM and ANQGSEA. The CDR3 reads CSVEAELAEYQETQYF. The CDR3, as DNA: TGCAGCGTTGAAGCCGAACTAGCGGAATACCAAGAGACCCAGTACTTC.